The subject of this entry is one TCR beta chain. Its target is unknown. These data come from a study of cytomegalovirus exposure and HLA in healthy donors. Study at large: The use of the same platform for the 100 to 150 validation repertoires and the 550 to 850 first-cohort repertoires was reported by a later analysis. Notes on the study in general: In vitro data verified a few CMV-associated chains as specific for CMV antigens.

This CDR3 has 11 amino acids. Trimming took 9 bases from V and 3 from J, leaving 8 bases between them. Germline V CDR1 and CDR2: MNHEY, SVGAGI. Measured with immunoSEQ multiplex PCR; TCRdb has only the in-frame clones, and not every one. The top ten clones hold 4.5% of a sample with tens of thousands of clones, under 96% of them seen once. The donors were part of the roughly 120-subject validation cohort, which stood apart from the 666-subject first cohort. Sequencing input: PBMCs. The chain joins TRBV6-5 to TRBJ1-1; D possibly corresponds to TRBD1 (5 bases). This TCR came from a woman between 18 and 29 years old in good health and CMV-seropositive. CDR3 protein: CASWGDTEAFF. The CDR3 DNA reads TGTGCCAGTTGGGGGGACACTGAAGCTTTCTTT.